The text below deals with one T cell receptor beta chain. The ends were cut back, 6 bases at V and 1 base at J, with 15 bases in the middle. The CDR3 covers 15 residues. Germline CDR1 MDHEN, CDR2 SYDVKM. This entry belongs to a study of blood T cell repertoires in COVID-19. The overall study: COVID-19 samples collected from the United States, Italy and Spain covered acute and convalescent phases.

Per the original data handling: The assay estimated nucleated cells by amplifying reference gene primers. Method: immunoSEQ multiplex PCR; TCRdb's copy keeps in-frame clones and lacks some. V, J and clone size are taken as reported in that table, and D and trimming were inferred from the DNA itself. The table has a few hundred thousand clones, approximately 92% seen once. V and J are TRBV28 and TRBJ1-1; perhaps TRBD1 as D (6 bases). The sequence came from a woman between 40 and 50 years old who had recovered from COVID-19. What was sequenced was peripheral blood. The CDR3 reads CASRKAGDQNTEAFF. CDR3 nucleotide sequence: TGTGCCAGCAGGAAAGCAGGGGACCAGAACACTGAAGCTTTCTTT.